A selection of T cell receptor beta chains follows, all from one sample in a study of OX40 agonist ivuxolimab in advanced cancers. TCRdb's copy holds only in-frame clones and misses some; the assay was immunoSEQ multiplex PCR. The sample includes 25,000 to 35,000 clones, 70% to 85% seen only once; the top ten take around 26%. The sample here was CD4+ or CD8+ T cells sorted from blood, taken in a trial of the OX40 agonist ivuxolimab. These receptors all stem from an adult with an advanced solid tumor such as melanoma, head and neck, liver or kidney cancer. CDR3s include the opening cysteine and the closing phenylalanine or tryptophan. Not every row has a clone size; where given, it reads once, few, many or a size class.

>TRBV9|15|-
CASSGQGTGANVLTF
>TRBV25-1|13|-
CASSGRRTPRVDF
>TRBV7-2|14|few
CASRPTSGQETQYF
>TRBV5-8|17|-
CASSLGGTSISRREQYF
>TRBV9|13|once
CASSVGHNQPQHF
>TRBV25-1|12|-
CASSAEAYEQYF
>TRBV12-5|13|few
CASGWDSGTEAFF
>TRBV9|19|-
CASSVGGITSGSKTGELFF
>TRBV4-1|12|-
CASSQDGYEAFF
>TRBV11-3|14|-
CASSLPGFGNTIYF
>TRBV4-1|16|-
CASSHIGTATPYEQYF
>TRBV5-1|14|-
CASSWASLTDTQYF
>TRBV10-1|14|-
CASSEPGGGNEQFF
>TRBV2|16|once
CASSEEKAATNEKLFF
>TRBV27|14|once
CASSPLLPMETQYF
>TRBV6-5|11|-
CASSTGDTIYF
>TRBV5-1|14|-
CASSFGGDLYEQYF
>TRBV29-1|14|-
CSGWAMGGEYEQFF
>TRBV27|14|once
CASSVTGLTYEQYF
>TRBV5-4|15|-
CASSIGTGGNQPQHF
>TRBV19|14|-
CASSGTGRGDEQFF
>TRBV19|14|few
CASSIYPSGETQYF
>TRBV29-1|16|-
CSVEEPRTSVTGELFF
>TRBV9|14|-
CASSVAGGGYEQYF
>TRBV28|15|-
CASSSRVAGANVLTF
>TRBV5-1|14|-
CASRGGLLADTQYF
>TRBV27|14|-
CASTPTAANYGYTF
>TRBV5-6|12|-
CASRFVGDGYTF
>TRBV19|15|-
CATLTGTGGFYGYTF
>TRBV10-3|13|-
CASHRTVNTEAFF
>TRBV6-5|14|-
CASSLDSGTYEQYF
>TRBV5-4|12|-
CASSLIGDEQYF
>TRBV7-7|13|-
CASSFLEEETQYF
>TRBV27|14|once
CASSWGQGTYEQYF
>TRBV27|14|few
CASSLSGQGNIQYF
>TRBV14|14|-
CASSQSWSTDTQYF
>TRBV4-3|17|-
CASSQTTAPIAFYGYTF
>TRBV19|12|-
CASSSQGLEQYF
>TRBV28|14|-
CASSLSGDTDTQYF
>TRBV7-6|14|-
CASSSGSYNSPLHF
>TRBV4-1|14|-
CASSFPGFNTEAFF
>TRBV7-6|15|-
CASSLVPSGTDTQYF
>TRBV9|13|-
CASSPTANTEAFF
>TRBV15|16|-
CATSKNWGQTHPEAFF
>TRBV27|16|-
CASSTSGATSTDTQYF
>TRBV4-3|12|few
CASSHKNTEAFF
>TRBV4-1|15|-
CASSLIQGARNEQYF
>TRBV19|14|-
CASSMGEVGYEQYF
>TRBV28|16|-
CASSSRLAGVYNEQFF
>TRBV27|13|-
CASSPLNTGELFF
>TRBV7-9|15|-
CASSLSADTYDEQYF
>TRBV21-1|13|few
CASSKVSRAEAFF
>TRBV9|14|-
CASSGATGQDEQYF
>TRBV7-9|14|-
CASSSGLAPREQYF